The entry below describes one T cell receptor beta chain. V gave up 4 bases and J gave up 4 bases; unmatched junction bases: 20. The germline CDR1 and CDR2 sequences are SGHRS and YFSETQ. The CDR3 spans 19 residues. TCRdb keeps only in-frame clones here, not all; method: immunoSEQ multiplex PCR. The table has about 240,000 clones, about 86% seen once. The sample originates from a study of cytomegalovirus exposure and HLA in healthy donors. This clonotype originated in a woman between 25 and 40 years old in good health and CMV-seropositive. The chain joins TRBV5-1 to TRBJ1-1; 9 bases fit TRBD1. What was sequenced was PBMCs. The CDR3 loop reads CASSAGTGRTLLGGTEAFF. CDR3 bases: TGCGCCAGCAGCGCGGGGACAGGGAGAACTCTACTGGGAGGCACTGAAGCTTTCTTT.